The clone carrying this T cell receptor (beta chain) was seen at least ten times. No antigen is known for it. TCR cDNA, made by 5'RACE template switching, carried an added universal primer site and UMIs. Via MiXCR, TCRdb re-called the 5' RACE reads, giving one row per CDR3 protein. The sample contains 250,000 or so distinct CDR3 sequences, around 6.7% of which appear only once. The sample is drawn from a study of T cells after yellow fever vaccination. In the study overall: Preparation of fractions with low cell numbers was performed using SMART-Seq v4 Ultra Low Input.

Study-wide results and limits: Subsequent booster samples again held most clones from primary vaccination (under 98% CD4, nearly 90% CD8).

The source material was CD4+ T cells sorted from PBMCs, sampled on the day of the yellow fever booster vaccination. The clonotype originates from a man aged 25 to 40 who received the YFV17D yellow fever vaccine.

CDR3 in DNA: TGCGCCAGCAGCTTGGCGGTTCCCGGGGAGCTGTTTTTT. Translating it yields CASSLAVPGELFF. The chain has TRBV5-1 and TRBJ2-2; D not certain. Germline V lookup: CDR1 SGHRS, CDR2 YFSETQ. CDR3 length: 13 amino acids. The ends were cut back, 0 bases at V and 6 bases at J, with 6 bases in the middle.